This is a list of T cell receptor beta chains from one sample in a study of blood T cell repertoires in COVID-19. Generated by immunoSEQ multiplex PCR, the TCRdb table keeps only in-frame clones and is missing some. The sample shows 200,000 to 250,000 clones, 80% to 85% of them seen only once. The sample was peripheral blood. These receptors all stem from a woman aged 30 to 39 who had recovered from COVID-19. Both conserved end residues are part of each CDR3. D genes are given only for firm matches.

v_gene | d_gene | CDR3aa
TRBV12-3/TRBV12-4 | NA | CASTGQSASKQYF
TRBV28 | TRBD1 | CASSLILGQGGSETQYF
TRBV5-1 | NA | CASSLAGPLTYEQYF
TRBV11-2 | NA | CASSFSPDTEAFF
TRBV5-4 | TRBD2 | CASSLAAGDPYNEQFF
TRBV30 | NA | CAWSVHREGGKQPQHF
TRBV5-1 | TRBD2 | CASSSGLVGYEQYF
TRBV18 | NA | CASSPPGAAGNEQFF
TRBV27 | NA | CASSFMSSRDTGELFF
TRBV28 | NA | CASRQATDTQYF
TRBV5-4 | NA | CASSSAPGHRETQYF
TRBV5-6 | NA | CASSFNRVNYGYTF
TRBV3-1/TRBV3-2 | NA | CASSQRILATEAFF